This T cell receptor beta chain comes out of a study of blood T cells in healthy people across ages. Germline V lookup: CDR1 SQVTM, CDR2 ANQGSEA. CDR3 length: 10 amino acids. Trimming left V 5 bases short and J 9 bases short, with 8 bases between. It was with a sample-barcoded 5' primer and a J-beta primer mix that a second PCR of roughly 7 to 11 cycles was run. MiXCR, applied by TCRdb to the 5' RACE reads, yields one record per CDR3 protein. The table shows more than 600,000 distinct CDR3 sequences, with roughly 25% occurring only once. The same sample was also studied in work on T cells of mothers and their children.

The sequence came from a boy between 10 and 17 years old in good health. Input material: blood. The chain uses TRBV29-1 and TRBJ2-4; no clear D gene. CDR3 amino acids: CSVIETIQYF. The CDR3 region has the DNA TGCAGCGTTATTGAGACCATTCAGTACTTC.